These T cell receptor beta chains were read from a single sample in a study of T cell repertoires in cytomegalovirus infection. Their target antigens are unknown. TCRdb processed the reads anew with MiXCR; each CDR3 protein has one entry. The sample lists approximately 590,000 distinct CDR3 sequences, around two fifths occurring once. The material sequenced was cultured PBMCs, taken from culture after CMV antigen stimulation. The receptors were gathered from a human donor in good health (CMV status not recorded). Some clones in this sample may be carry-over from other donors' samples. CDR3s include the opening cysteine and the closing phenylalanine or tryptophan. The order of the fields is clone size, D gene, J gene, V gene, CDR3 protein, CDR3 DNA. The D gene is left open where the match is weak. Where a row states a size, it is once, few, many or the class of an expanded clone; other rows omit it.

once | TRBD1 | TRBJ2-7 | TRBV7-2 | CASSLVVQGVGSISYEQYF | TGTGCCAGCAGCTTAGTGGTGCAGGGGGTGGGCTCAATCTCCTACGAGCAGTACTTC
NA | TRBD2 | TRBJ2-7 | TRBV29-1 | CSVVSSGSGLGYEQYF | TGCAGCGTTGTCTCTAGCGGGAGCGGTCTTGGATACGAGCAGTACTTC
NA | NA | TRBJ2-5 | TRBV5-1 | CASSPLMYQETQYF | TGCGCCAGCAGCCCCCTGATGTACCAAGAGACCCAGTACTTC
once | NA | TRBJ1-1 | TRBV4-2 | CASSQTSGHFEAFF | TGTGCCAGCAGCCAAACTTCGGGACACTTTGAAGCTTTCTTT
NA | TRBD1 | TRBJ2-1 | TRBV25-1 | CASSEIPGTGTYNEQFF | TGTGCCAGCAGTGAAATTCCCGGGACAGGGACCTACAATGAGCAGTTCTTC
NA | NA | TRBJ2-3 | TRBV6-6 | CASRKRVVLADTQYF | TGTGCCAGCAGGAAAAGGGTGGTTTTGGCAGATACGCAGTATTTT
NA | TRBD2 | TRBJ2-3 | TRBV11-2 | CASSFMTSADTQYF | TGTGCCAGCAGCTTTATGACTAGCGCAGATACGCAGTATTTT
NA | NA | TRBJ1-2 | TRBV28 | CASIDRRDGGGYTF | TGTGCCAGCATCGATCGTAGGGATGGTGGAGGCTACACCTTC
NA | NA | TRBJ2-7 | TRBV7-8 | CASSLGNPTQYF | TGTGCCAGCAGCTTAGGCAACCCTACACAGTACTTC
NA | TRBD1 | TRBJ1-2 | TRBV7-3 | CASSLTDRVYGYTF | TGTGCCAGCAGCTTAACTGACAGGGTATATGGCTACACCTTC
NA | NA | TRBJ1-1 | TRBV7-6 | CASSKTGGAVTGTEAFF | TGTGCCAGCAGCAAGACAGGAGGCGCGGTCACGGGGACTGAAGCTTTCTTT
NA | TRBD2 | TRBJ2-3 | TRBV20-1 | CSARDPASGGHNTQYF | TGCAGTGCTAGAGATCCGGCTAGCGGGGGCCATAATACGCAGTATTTT
few | NA | TRBJ2-7 | TRBV20-1 | CSARTPADRLNEQYF | TGCAGTGCTAGAACGCCTGCTGACAGGCTCAACGAGCAGTACTTC
NA | NA | TRBJ1-5 | TRBV10-3 | CAISESLGQPQHF | TGTGCCATCAGTGAGTCCTTAGGACAGCCCCAGCATTTT
NA | NA | TRBJ2-3 | TRBV5-1 | CASSFPRDTADTQYF | TGCGCCAGCAGCTTCCCCCGGGACACAGCAGATACGCAGTATTTT
few | NA | TRBJ2-1 | TRBV27 | CASSLGAYHNEQFF | TGTGCCAGCAGTCTCGGTGCATATCACAATGAGCAGTTCTTC
few | TRBD1 | TRBJ1-6 | TRBV7-8 | CASSTRTGQNSPLHF | TGTGCCAGCAGCACCAGGACAGGGCAAAATTCACCCCTCCACTTT
few | NA | TRBJ2-7 | TRBV6-2/TRBV6-3 | CASSSTGSSYEQYF | TGTGCCAGCAGTTCCACAGGGAGCTCCTACGAGCAGTACTTC
NA | TRBD2 | TRBJ2-4 | TRBV4-3 | CASSQGVGAGGRNIQYF | TGCGCCAGCAGCCAAGGTGTGGGAGCGGGGGGCCGGAACATTCAGTACTTC
NA | NA | TRBJ2-7 | TRBV5-5 | CASSLDPLSEQYF | TGTGCCAGCAGCTTGGACCCCCTTAGCGAGCAGTACTTC
few | NA | TRBJ2-3 | TRBV6-4 | CATSQEAPDTQYF | TGTGCCACCTCCCAGGAGGCCCCGGATACGCAGTATTTT
few | TRBD2 | TRBJ2-1 | TRBV4-3 | CASSSSGRAGNEQFF | TGCGCCAGCAGCTCCAGCGGGAGGGCCGGGAATGAGCAGTTCTTC
many | TRBD2 | TRBJ2-1 | TRBV7-2 | CASSHEWTSRVF | TGTGCCAGCAGTCACGAGTGGACTAGTCGAGTCTTC
NA | TRBD1 | TRBJ1-2 | TRBV2 | CASTEEQGDTGYTF | TGTGCCAGCACGGAGGAACAGGGGGATACTGGCTACACCTTC
NA | NA | TRBJ2-2 | TRBV11-2 | CASSSTLGTGELFF | TGTGCCAGCAGCTCTACCCTAGGTACCGGGGAGCTGTTTTTT
NA | TRBD1 | TRBJ1-3 | TRBV7-8 | CASSLPLRVRTGGSGNTIYF | TGTGCCAGCAGCTTACCGTTGAGGGTTAGAACAGGGGGCTCTGGAAACACCATATATTTT
few | TRBD2 | TRBJ2-1 | TRBV7-2 | CASSQGTSGTEQFF | TGTGCCAGCAGCCAGGGGACTAGCGGGACTGAGCAGTTCTTC
NA | NA | TRBJ2-1 | TRBV12-3/TRBV12-4 | CASSTGFSYNEQFF | TGTGCCAGCAGTACGGGGTTCTCCTACAATGAGCAGTTCTTC
NA | NA | TRBJ1-1 | TRBV10-3 | CAISEPKVAQTLNTEAFF | TGTGCCATCAGTGAGCCAAAGGTAGCCCAAACCCTGAACACTGAAGCTTTCTTT
NA | TRBD2 | TRBJ2-3 | TRBV7-6 | CASSPRAAGGSTDTQYF | TGTGCCAGCAGTCCCAGGGCAGCGGGAGGGTCGACAGATACGCAGTATTTT
NA | NA | TRBJ2-5 | TRBV7-1 | CASSLTGTRQETQYF | TGTGCCAGCAGTCTCACAGGGACGCGACAAGAGACCCAGTACTTC
NA | NA | TRBJ1-2 | TRBV10-3 | CAISPEVNYGYTF | TGTGCCATCAGTCCTGAAGTTAACTATGGCTACACCTTC
many | TRBD2 | TRBJ2-7 | TRBV7-2 | CASSLGLAGDEQYF | TGTGCCAGCAGCCTGGGACTAGCGGGGGACGAGCAGTACTTC
NA | TRBD2 | TRBJ2-1 | TRBV2 | CASSPTSGSLNEQFF | TGTGCCAGCAGCCCAACTAGCGGGAGTTTGAATGAGCAGTTCTTC
NA | TRBD2 | TRBJ2-5 | TRBV7-8 | CASSHPSGGQETQYF | TGTGCCAGCAGCCACCCTAGCGGGGGGCAAGAGACCCAGTACTTC
NA | NA | TRBJ1-6 | TRBV11-2 | CASSPGGPRAPLHF | TGTGCCAGCAGCCCCGGTGGACCCCGCGCACCCCTCCACTTT
NA | NA | TRBJ1-1 | TRBV6-1 | CASSENLDGPGAFF | TGTGCCAGCAGTGAGAATTTAGACGGGCCGGGAGCTTTCTTT
NA | NA | TRBJ2-7 | TRBV7-2 | CASSLNPSSYEQYF | TGTGCCAGCAGCTTAAATCCGAGCTCCTACGAGCAGTACTTC
NA | NA | TRBJ2-7 | TRBV7-2 | CASSSGGPLVF | TGTGCCAGCAGCTCCGGGGGACCCCTCGTATTC
NA | NA | TRBJ2-3 | TRBV5-6 | CASSSAAPLGWGDTQYF | TGTGCCAGCAGCTCCGCCGCCCCTCTGGGGTGGGGAGATACGCAGTATTTT
few | NA | TRBJ1-2 | TRBV20-1 | CSARDQGHLGETF | TGCAGTGCTAGAGACCAGGGACATCTGGGAGAAACCTTC
NA | NA | TRBJ1-1 | TRBV28 | CASRLGVPNTEAFF | TGTGCCAGCAGATTAGGGGTCCCGAACACTGAAGCTTTCTTT
NA | NA | TRBJ1-3 | TRBV16 | CASSQRASGNTIYF | TGTGCCAGCAGCCAAAGGGCCTCTGGAAACACCATATATTTT
few | NA | TRBJ1-5 | TRBV7-9 | CASSSHSSPQHF | TGTGCCAGCAGCAGCCATTCTTCGCCCCAGCATTTT
few | TRBD2 | TRBJ2-1 | TRBV29-1 | CSVLEGSGGAGEQFF | TGCAGCGTCCTCGAGGGTAGCGGGGGGGCTGGTGAGCAGTTCTTC